A single sample gave rise to the 8 T cell receptor beta chains below, sequenced in a study of blood T cell repertoires in COVID-19. Sequencing was performed with immunoSEQ multiplex PCR; in TCRdb, only in-frame clones are kept and a portion is missing. The sample carries around 200,000 clones, around nine tenths recorded once. Sequenced sample: peripheral blood. These receptors all come from a man aged 60-69 years who had recovered from COVID-19.

In its sample, this clone was seen once. This sequence joins TRBV19 and TRBJ2-7, with 7 positions matching TRBD2. The V segment lost 1 base and the J segment 3 bases; nucleotides outside the gene matches: 6. The CDR3 runs to 15 residues. Germline V gives CDR1 LNHDA, CDR2 SQIVND (reference sequence). CDR3 in DNA: TGTGCCAGTAGTATAGCTTCTAGCGGCCTCTACGAGCAGTACTTC. As protein: CASSIASSGLYEQYF. The whole variable domain, remainder taken from reference TRBV19 and TRBJ2-7, is DGGITQSPKYLFRKEGQNVTLSCEQNLNHDAMYWYRQDPGQGLRLIYYSQIVNDFQKGDIAEGYSVSREKKESFPLTVTSAQKNPTAFYLCASSIASSGLYEQYFGPGTRLTVT.

J is TRBJ2-2 and V is TRBV11-2, with TRBD1 identical over 11 bases. Germline CDR1 and CDR2: SGHAT and FQNNGV. The CDR3 has 14 amino acids. With 5 bases clipped from V and 6 bases from J, the junction kept 2 bases outside the gene matches. This CDR3 is CASSRGQGAGELFF. CDR3 coding DNA: TGTGCCAGCAGCAGGGGACAGGGGGCCGGGGAGCTGTTTTTT.

The CDR3 sequence: CASSYFGTAINSPLHF. DNA of the CDR3: TGTGCCAGCAGTTACTTCGGGACAGCGATTAATTCACCCCTCCACTTT. The rearrangement links TRBV6-5 to TRBJ1-6; 7 bases line up with TRBD1. The V gene end was trimmed by 1 base and the J gene end by 6 bases; junction bases not matched to a gene: 6. This CDR3 contains 16 residues. In germline, CDR1 is MNHEY, CDR2 SVGAGI.

This chain links TRBV5-1 with TRBJ2-7, with a possible D match to TRBD1 (6 bases). Deletions cut 4 bases from V and 3 bases from J, with 11 bases between. This CDR3 comprises 13 residues. CDR1 and CDR2 from the germline V gene are SGHRS and YFSETQ. In DNA form, the CDR3 reads TGCGCCAGCAGCACCAGGGGTGGCTACGAGCAGTACTTC. This encodes CASSTRGGYEQYF.

This clone was seen only a few times. The V call is TRBV11-2, the J call TRBJ2-7; TRBD1 might be the D (5 bases). This CDR3 region has 15 residues. V was trimmed by 4 bases and J by 5 bases, leaving 18 bases between them. In germline, CDR1 is SGHAT, CDR2 FQNNGV. CDR3 amino acids: CASSWEQARRNEQYF. The CDR3 DNA reads TGTGCCAGCAGCTGGGAACAGGCTCGAAGAAACGAGCAGTACTTC.

The chain links TRBV18 to TRBJ2-2; a weak D match, TRBD1 (5 bases). With 0 bases removed from V and 1 base from J, the gap between germline ends came to 9 bases. The CDR3 has 16 amino acids. In germline, CDR1 is KGHSH, CDR2 LQKENI. The CDR3 nucleotides are TGTGCCAGCTCACCACCGATCAGGGTGAACACCGGGGAGCTGTTTTTT. Translating gives CASSPPIRVNTGELFF.

This rearrangement joins TRBV5-6 to TRBJ2-6; D is possibly TRBD2 (6 bases). V was clipped by 8 bases and J by 0 bases, with 15 bases between them. This CDR3 region has 16 residues. Germline lookup yields CDR1 SGHDT and CDR2 YYEEEE. The CDR3 nucleotides are TGTGCCAGTCGCAGGCGGGGAGCCTCTGGGGCCAACGTCCTGACTTTC. Its protein is CASRRRGASGANVLTF.

The J gene is TRBJ1-3, the V gene TRBV7-3; D call uncertain. Trimming shortened V by 4 bases and J by 4 bases, and 5 bases separated the two germline ends. Germline CDR1 and CDR2: SGHTA and FQGTGA. The CDR3 runs to 12 residues. CDR3: CASSSPGNTIYF. CDR3 DNA: TGTGCCAGCAGCTCCCCAGGAAACACCATATATTTT.